Following are 8 T cell receptor beta chains from one sample sequenced in a study of shared clonotypes between healthy human individuals (dated by TCRdb to about 2020). Libraries were constructed by the immunoSEQ multiplex PCR assay. In its TCRdb copy, this immuneACCESS table keeps in-frame sequences only and misses some clones. Where compared with another copy, unresolved V genes explain less than half of these, and the others have no known cause. This sample lists millions of clones; roughly 92% were detected once. The ten largest account for roughly 0.15% of the sample. Sequencing input: naive CD4+ T cells sorted from blood. The cell subset or site label corresponds to: CD45RA+ positively selected. These receptors were taken from a man between 18 and 35 years old in good health.

The chain carries TRBV4-1 and TRBJ2-3; D may be TRBD2 (5 bases). Germline assignment: CDR1 MGHRA and CDR2 YSYEKL. V lost 2 bases, J lost 1 base, and 7 bases lay in between. This CDR3 contains 14 residues. The CDR3 bases are TGCGCCAGCAGCCAACCCGGGGGCACAGATACGCAGTATTTT. It is translated as CASSQPGGTDTQYF.

The chain has TRBV7-6 and TRBJ2-2, with 12 positions matching TRBD1. There are 16 residues in the CDR3. CDR1 and CDR2 (germline): SGHVS, FNYEAQ. With V trimmed by 5 bases and J by 4 bases, 5 bases remained unmatched. The CDR3 sequence: CASSQGQGAGTGELFF. The CDR3 nucleotides read TGTGCCAGCAGCCAGGGACAGGGGGCGGGCACCGGGGAGCTGTTTTTT.

As concerns this clone: Other DNA sequences within the sample encode an identical CDR3. The rearrangement uses TRBV20-1 and TRBJ1-2, with D uncertain. This CDR3 has 9 amino acids. Trimming pared 5 bases from V and 6 bases from J, leaving 4 bases between. Germline V CDR1 and CDR2: DFQATT, SNEGSKA (reference sequence). The CDR3, as DNA: TGCAGTGCTCGGGATGGCTACACCTTC. This gives the protein CSARDGYTF.

The chain couples TRBV7-2 to TRBJ2-5, with a weak D call TRBD2 (6 bases). The V end lost 5 bases, the J end lost 1 base, and 20 bases lay between the germline ends. CDR3 length equals 17 residues. Germline V gene data show CDR1 as SGHTA and CDR2 as FQGNSA. The CDR3 sequence: CASSPRGSGNGQETQYF. Here the CDR3 DNA reads TGTGCCAGCAGCCCCCGCGGTAGCGGTAACGGCCAAGAGACCCAGTACTTC.

This clone was seen once. The CDR3 DNA reads TGTGCCTGGAGTGGAAACGTCGACACTGAAGCTTTCTTT. Translated, it gives CAWSGNVDTEAFF. The V and J genes are TRBV30 and TRBJ1-1; no clear D. The V end was cut by 1 base, the J end by 3 bases, with 9 bases between. The CDR3 has 13 residues. Per germline, CDR1 GTSNPN and CDR2 SVGIG (reference sequence).

The J gene is TRBJ1-6, the V gene TRBV5-6; 10 bases fit TRBD1. CDR3 length: 15 residues. CDR1 is SGHDT, CDR2 YYEEEE, per germline. V trimming: 3 bases; J trimming: 10 bases; junction bases outside the gene matches: 7. CDR3 sequence reads: CASSSTGGNISPLHF. CDR3 coding DNA: TGTGCCAGCAGCTCGACAGGGGGCAATATCTCACCCCTCCACTTT.

The genes are TRBV7-3 and TRBJ2-3, with TRBD1 matching over 8 bases. This CDR3 contains 14 residues. CDR1 and CDR2 (germline): SGHTA, FQGTGA. The ends lost 5 bases at V and 3 bases at J; junction bases unmatched: 4. The CDR3 reads CASSRTGQTDTQYF. In DNA form, the CDR3 reads TGTGCCAGCAGCCGGACAGGGCAGACAGATACGCAGTATTTT.

About this clone itself: At one end the junction does not follow the germline gene, possibly because of a read error. This chain uses TRBV10-3 with TRBJ2-1; 7 bases are shared with TRBD2. This CDR3 contains 17 residues. Germline assignment: CDR1 ENHRY and CDR2 SYGVKD. The CDR3 region has the DNA TGTGCCATCAGGGCCCCTACTAGCGACAGCTCCCACAATGAGCAGTTCTTC. Translated: CAIRAPTSDSSHNEQFF.